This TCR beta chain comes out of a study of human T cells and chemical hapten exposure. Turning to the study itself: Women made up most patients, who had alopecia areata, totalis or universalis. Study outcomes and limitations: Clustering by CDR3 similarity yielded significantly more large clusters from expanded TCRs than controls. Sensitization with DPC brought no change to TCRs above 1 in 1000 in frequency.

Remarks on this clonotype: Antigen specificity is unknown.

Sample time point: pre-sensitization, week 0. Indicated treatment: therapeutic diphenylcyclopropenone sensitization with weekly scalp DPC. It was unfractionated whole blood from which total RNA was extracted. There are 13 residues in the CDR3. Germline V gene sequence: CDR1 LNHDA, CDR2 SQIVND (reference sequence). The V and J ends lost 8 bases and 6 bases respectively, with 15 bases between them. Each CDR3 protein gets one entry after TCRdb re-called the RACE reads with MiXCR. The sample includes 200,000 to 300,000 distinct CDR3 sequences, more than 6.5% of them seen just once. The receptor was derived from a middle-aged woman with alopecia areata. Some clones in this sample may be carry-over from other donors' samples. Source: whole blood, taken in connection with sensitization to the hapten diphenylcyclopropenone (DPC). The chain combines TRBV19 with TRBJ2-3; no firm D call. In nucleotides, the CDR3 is TGTGCCAGTGGCCTACCTAACACGGATACGCAGTATTTT. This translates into CASGLPNTDTQYF.